This T cell receptor (beta chain) stems from a study of identical twins' blood T cells. Study observations and caveats: Twins reportedly had markedly more similar V usage than unrelated donors, even among out-of-frame TCRbeta clonotypes. Shared CDR3 clonotype counts tracked mainly the product of cloneset sizes.

Donors were six healthy women in three monozygous twin pairs. Each CDR3 protein gets one entry after TCRdb re-called the 5' RACE reads with MiXCR. The sample yields 300,000 to 400,000 distinct CDR3 sequences, about 28% seen once. V was cut by 0 bases and J by 13 bases, with 14 bases left in between. CDR1 SGHRS and CDR2 YFSETQ come from the germline V gene. This CDR3 spans 13 amino acids. Details on this clonotype: The antigen is not known.

This receptor was identified in a woman between 18 and 49 years old in good health. The sequencing sample was made of PBMCs. The genes are TRBV5-1 and TRBJ2-1; a weak D match, TRBD1 (5 bases). CDR3 in amino acids: CASSLGGEVDQFF. The CDR3 bases are TGCGCCAGCAGCTTGGGGGGCGAGGTTGATCAGTTCTTC.